The 7 T cell receptor beta chains presented below share a single source sample, sequenced in a study of T cell repertoires in cytomegalovirus infection. A single record per CDR3 protein comes from TCRdb applying MiXCR to the reads. Of about 490,000 distinct CDR3 sequences listed, around 11% were seen once; the top ten hold 10%. The sequenced sample consisted of PBMCs. These receptors were collected from a human donor in good health (CMV status not recorded). Some clones in this sample may be carry-over from other donors' samples.

The chain is built from TRBV4-1 and TRBJ2-4; D uncertain. The CDR3 runs 16 residues. Trimming left V 3 bases short and J 1 base short, with 13 bases between. The germline gives CDR1 MGHRA, CDR2 YSYEKL. The CDR3: CASSQTPKGAKNIQYF. CDR3 coding DNA: TGCGCCAGCAGCCAGACCCCGAAAGGGGCCAAAAACATTCAGTACTTC.

This clonotype has a handful of counts. CDR3 in DNA: TGTGCCAGCTCACCACCGGAGCGGATCGGAGAGACCCAGTACTTC. Its protein is CASSPPERIGETQYF. The gene calls are TRBV18 and TRBJ2-5; perhaps TRBD2 as D (5 bases). The CDR3 is made up of 15 amino acids. Germline V gives CDR1 KGHSH, CDR2 LQKENI. The V gene lost 0 bases and the J gene lost 4 bases, with 12 bases spanning the gap.

This clonotype was counted at least ten times. The chain employs TRBV12-3 or TRBV12-4 and TRBJ1-2; 7 nucleotides line up with TRBD1. Germline trimming cut 7 bases from V and 1 base from J; bases unmatched to any gene: 9. The CDR3 spans 15 residues. The CDR3 protein is CASKPGTELNYGYTF. In DNA form, the CDR3 reads TGTGCCAGCAAGCCAGGGACAGAACTTAACTATGGCTACACCTTC.

This clonotype appeared many times. The chain uses TRBV7-8 and TRBJ1-6; weak D call: TRBD1 (5 bases). The CDR3 length is 14 residues. Germline V gene lookup returns CDR1 SGHVS and CDR2 FQNEAQ. V lost 1 base, J lost 8 bases, and 9 bases lay in between. CDR3 region: CASSLDQGDSPLHF. In DNA, the CDR3 is TGTGCCAGCAGCTTAGATCAGGGAGATTCACCCCTCCACTTT.

This clonotype was detected ten times or more. The chain carries TRBV6-1 and TRBJ2-6; perhaps TRBD2 as D (5 bases). The germline V gene has CDR1 MNHNS and CDR2 SASEGT. The CDR3 has 15 amino acids. V was cut by 1 base and J by 4 bases, with 8 bases left in between. This chain's CDR3 is CASSEEDSGANVLTF. The CDR3 DNA sequence: TGTGCCAGCAGTGAAGAGGACTCAGGGGCCAACGTCCTGACTTTC.

Turning to this clonotype: The junction departs from the called germline gene at one end, perhaps through a read error. The chain uses TRBV4-1 and TRBJ2-2; D is undetermined. Germline lookup yields CDR1 MGHRA and CDR2 YSYEKL. CDR3 length: 14 amino acids. CDR3 nucleotides: TGTGCCAGCAGCTCTAGTGGGTCCACCGGGGAGCTGTTTTTT. Residues: CASSSSGSTGELFF.

This clonotype came up many times. The chain carries TRBV19 and TRBJ2-1, with 9 positions matching TRBD1. The length of the CDR3 is 14 residues. Per the germline V gene, CDR1 is LNHDA and CDR2 is SQIVND (reference sequence). The ends lost 7 bases at V and 4 bases at J; junction bases unmatched: 5. The CDR3 reads CASKNDRGYNEQFF. DNA of the CDR3: TGTGCCAGTAAAAACGACAGGGGGTACAATGAGCAGTTCTTC.